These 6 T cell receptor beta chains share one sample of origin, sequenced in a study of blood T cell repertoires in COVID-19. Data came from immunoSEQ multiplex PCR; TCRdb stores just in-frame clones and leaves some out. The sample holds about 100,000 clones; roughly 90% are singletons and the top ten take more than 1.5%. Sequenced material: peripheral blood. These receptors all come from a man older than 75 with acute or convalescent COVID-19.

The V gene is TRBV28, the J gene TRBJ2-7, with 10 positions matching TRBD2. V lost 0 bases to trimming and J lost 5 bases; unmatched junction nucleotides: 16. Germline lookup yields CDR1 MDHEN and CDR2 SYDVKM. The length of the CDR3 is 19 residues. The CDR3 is CASSLWASGSGFFFDEQYF. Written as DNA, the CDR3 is TGTGCCAGCAGTTTATGGGCTAGCGGGAGTGGGTTTTTTTTCGACGAGCAGTACTTC.

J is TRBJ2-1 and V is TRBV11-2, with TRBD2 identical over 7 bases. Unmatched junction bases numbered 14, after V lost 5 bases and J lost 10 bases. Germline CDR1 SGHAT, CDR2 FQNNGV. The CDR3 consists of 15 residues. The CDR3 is CASSATAGNQREQFF. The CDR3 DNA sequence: TGTGCCAGCAGCGCCACAGCGGGAAATCAACGCGAGCAGTTCTTC.

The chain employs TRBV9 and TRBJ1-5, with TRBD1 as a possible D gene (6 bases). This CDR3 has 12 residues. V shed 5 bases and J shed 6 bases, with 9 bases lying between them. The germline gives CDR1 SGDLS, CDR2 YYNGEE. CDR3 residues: CASRGGCQPQHF. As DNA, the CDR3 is TGTGCCAGCAGAGGGGGATGTCAGCCCCAGCATTTT.

CDR3 amino acids: CASSQEQGTSGRNKNIQYF. The CDR3 coding sequence is TGTGCCAGCAGCCAAGAACAGGGGACTAGCGGGAGGAACAAAAACATTCAGTACTTC. This chain links TRBV3-1 (or the pseudogene TRBV3-2) with TRBJ2-4, with 15 bases matching TRBD2. The CDR3 covers 19 residues. Trimming took 0 bases from V and 3 from J; bases not matched to a gene: 6. The germline V gene encodes CDR1 LGHDT and CDR2 YNNKEL (reference sequence).

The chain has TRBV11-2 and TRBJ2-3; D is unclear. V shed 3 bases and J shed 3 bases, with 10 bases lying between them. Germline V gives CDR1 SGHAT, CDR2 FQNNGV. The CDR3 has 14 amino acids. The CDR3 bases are TGTGCCAGCAGCTTTCTCAGCGTTACAGATACGCAGTATTTT. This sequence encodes CASSFLSVTDTQYF.

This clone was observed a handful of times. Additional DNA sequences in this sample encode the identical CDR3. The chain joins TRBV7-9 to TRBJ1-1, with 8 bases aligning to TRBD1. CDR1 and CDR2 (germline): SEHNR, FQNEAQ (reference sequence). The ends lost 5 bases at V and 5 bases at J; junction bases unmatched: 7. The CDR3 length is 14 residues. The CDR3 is CASSLQGAGTEAFF. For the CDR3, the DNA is TGTGCCAGCAGCCTCCAGGGGGCGGGAACTGAAGCTTTCTTT.